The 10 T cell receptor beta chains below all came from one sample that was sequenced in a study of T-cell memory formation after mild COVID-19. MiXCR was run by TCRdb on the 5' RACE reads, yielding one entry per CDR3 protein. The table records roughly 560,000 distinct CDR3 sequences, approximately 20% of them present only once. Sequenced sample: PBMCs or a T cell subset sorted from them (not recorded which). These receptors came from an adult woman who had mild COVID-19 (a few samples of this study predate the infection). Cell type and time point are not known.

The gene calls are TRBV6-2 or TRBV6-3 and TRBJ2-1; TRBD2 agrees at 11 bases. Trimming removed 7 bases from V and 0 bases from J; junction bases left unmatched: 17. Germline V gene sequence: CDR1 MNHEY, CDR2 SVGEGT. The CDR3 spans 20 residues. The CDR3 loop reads CASTPGGATSGVLSYNEQFF. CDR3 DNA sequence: TGTGCCAGCACTCCCGGGGGGGCGACTAGCGGGGTCCTCTCCTACAATGAGCAGTTCTTC.

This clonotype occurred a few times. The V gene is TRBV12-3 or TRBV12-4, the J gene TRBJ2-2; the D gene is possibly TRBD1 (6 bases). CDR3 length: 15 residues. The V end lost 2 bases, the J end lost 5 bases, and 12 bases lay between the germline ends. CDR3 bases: TGTGCCAGCAGTTTAAACACAGGGTCGACCGGGGAGCTGTTTTTT. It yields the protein CASSLNTGSTGELFF.

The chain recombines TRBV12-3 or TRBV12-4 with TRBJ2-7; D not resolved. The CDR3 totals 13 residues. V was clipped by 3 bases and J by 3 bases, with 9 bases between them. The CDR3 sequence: CASSFLADYEQYF. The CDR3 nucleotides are TGTGCCAGCAGTTTCTTAGCCGACTACGAGCAGTACTTC.

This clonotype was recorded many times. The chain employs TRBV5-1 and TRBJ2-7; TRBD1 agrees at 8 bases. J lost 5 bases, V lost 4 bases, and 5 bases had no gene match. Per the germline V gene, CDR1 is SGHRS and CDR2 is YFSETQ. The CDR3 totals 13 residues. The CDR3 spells CASSLTGDNEQYF. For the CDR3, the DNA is TGCGCCAGCAGCCTGACAGGGGACAACGAGCAGTACTTC.

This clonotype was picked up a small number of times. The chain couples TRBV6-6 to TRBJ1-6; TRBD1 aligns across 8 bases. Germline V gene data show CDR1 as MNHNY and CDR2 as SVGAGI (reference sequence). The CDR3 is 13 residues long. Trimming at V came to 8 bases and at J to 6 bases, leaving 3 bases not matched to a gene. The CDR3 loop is CASGQGANSPLHF. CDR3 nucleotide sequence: TGTGCCAGCGGCCAGGGGGCTAATTCACCCCTCCACTTT.

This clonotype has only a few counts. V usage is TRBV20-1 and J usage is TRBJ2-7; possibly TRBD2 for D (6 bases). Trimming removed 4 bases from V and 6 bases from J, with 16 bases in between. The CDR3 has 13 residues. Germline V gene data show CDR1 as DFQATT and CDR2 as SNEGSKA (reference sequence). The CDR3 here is CSANRRERGEQYF. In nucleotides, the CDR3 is TGCAGTGCTAACCGACGGGAGCGAGGCGAGCAGTACTTC.

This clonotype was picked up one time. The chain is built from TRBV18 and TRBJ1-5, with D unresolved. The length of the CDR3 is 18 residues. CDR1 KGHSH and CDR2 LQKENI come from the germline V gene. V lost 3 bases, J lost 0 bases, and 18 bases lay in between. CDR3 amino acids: CASSPGSSSYYSNQPQHF. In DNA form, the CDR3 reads TGTGCCAGCTCACCCGGGAGTAGCTCATACTATAGCAATCAGCCCCAGCATTTT.

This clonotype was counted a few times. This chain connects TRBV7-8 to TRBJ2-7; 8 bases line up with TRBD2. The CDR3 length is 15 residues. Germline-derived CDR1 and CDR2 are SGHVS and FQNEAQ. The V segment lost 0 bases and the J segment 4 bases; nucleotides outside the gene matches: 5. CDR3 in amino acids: CASSLASGSTYEQYF. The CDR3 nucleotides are TGTGCCAGCAGCTTAGCCAGCGGGAGTACGTACGAGCAGTACTTC.

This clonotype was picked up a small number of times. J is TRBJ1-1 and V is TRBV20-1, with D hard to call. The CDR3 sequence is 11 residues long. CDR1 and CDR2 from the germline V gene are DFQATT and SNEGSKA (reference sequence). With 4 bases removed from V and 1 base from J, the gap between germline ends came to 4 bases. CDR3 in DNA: TGCAGTGCTACACAGAACACTGAAGCTTTCTTT. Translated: CSATQNTEAFF.

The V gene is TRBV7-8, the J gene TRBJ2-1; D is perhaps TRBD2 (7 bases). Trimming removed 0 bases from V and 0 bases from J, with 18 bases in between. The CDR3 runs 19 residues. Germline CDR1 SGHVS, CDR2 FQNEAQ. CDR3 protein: CASSLATGLAASSYNEQFF. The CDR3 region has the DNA TGTGCCAGCAGCTTAGCGACAGGTCTAGCGGCCAGCTCCTACAATGAGCAGTTCTTC. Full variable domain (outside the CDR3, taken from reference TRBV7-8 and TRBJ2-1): GAGVSQSPRYKVAKRGQDVALRCDPISGHVSLFWYQQALGQGPEFLTYFQNEAQLDKSGLPSDRFFAERPEGSVSTLKIQRTQQEDSAVYLCASSLATGLAASSYNEQFFGPGTRLTVL.